This T cell receptor (beta chain) was retrieved from a study of cytomegalovirus exposure and HLA in healthy donors. Findings of the study overall: An apparent linkage of common viral pathogens to several of the most significant clusters emerged in a later analysis.

Every donor was a healthy person donating bone marrow. Primers: 60 Vbeta forward and 13 Jbeta reverse. Some clones are missing from TCRdb's copy, which holds only in-frame ones; the method was immunoSEQ multiplex PCR. The profile shows 120,000 to 150,000 clones, about 82% of them singletons. Details on this clone: The target antigen is unknown.

Sequencing input: PBMCs. The sequence came from a woman in her thirties or forties in good health and CMV-seropositive.

The CDR3 loop reads CSVGRIWGGADTQYF. The CDR3 region has the DNA TGCAGCGTCGGACGGATATGGGGGGGAGCAGATACGCAGTATTTT. The chain recombines TRBV29-1 with TRBJ2-3; 7 nucleotides match TRBD2. The trim removed 6 bases at V and 4 bases at J, leaving 13 bases unmatched. The germline CDR1 and CDR2 sequences are SQVTM and ANQGSEA. The CDR3 is 15 amino acids.